This TCR beta chain was identified in a study of cytotoxic CD8 clonotypes in ibrutinib-treated CLL. Data came from immunoSEQ multiplex PCR; TCRdb stores just in-frame clones and leaves some out. The sample yields 150,000 or so clones, 70% to 90% seen once. Trimming stripped 7 bases from V and 5 bases from J, with 24 bases between. CDR3 size: 16 residues. The germline gives CDR1 SGHTA, CDR2 FQGNSA. The chain recombines TRBV7-2 with TRBJ2-7; either TRBD1 or TRBD2 may supply D (5 bases each). This receptor was identified in a human donor with chronic lymphocytic leukemia. The material sequenced was PBMCs, taken after 24 months of ibrutinib treatment. The CDR3 sequence is CASTNTGTLFRHEQYF. The CDR3, as DNA: TGTGCCAGCACCAATACTGGGACCCTATTCAGACACGAGCAGTACTTC. The variable domain in full, completed from reference TRBV7-2 and TRBJ2-7, reads GAGVSQSPSNKVTEKGKDVELRCDPISGHTALYWYRQSLGQGLEFLIYFQGNSAPDKSGLPSDRFSAERTGGSVSTLTIQRTQQEDSAVYLCASTNTGTLFRHEQYFGPGTRLTVT.